Below, 11 T cell receptor beta chains from the same sample are listed, as sequenced in a study of cytomegalovirus exposure and HLA in healthy donors. The study ran its PCR with 60 Vbeta and 13 Jbeta primers. Method: immunoSEQ multiplex PCR; TCRdb's copy keeps in-frame clones and lacks some. Of over 80,000 clones in the sample, roughly four fifths were seen once. Sequencing used PBMCs. Receptors originate from a young man in good health and CMV-seropositive.

This rearrangement joins TRBV4-1 to TRBJ1-1; the D is unclear. V lost 0 bases and J lost 6, with 11 bases in between. Germline CDR1 MGHRA, CDR2 YSYEKL. The CDR3 has 14 amino acids. The CDR3 sequence: CASSQDPGRPEAFF. CDR3 nucleotide sequence: TGCGCCAGCAGCCAAGATCCTGGGAGGCCTGAAGCTTTCTTT.

The table lists this clone with a few counts. The chain is built from TRBV13 and TRBJ2-1, with D maybe TRBD1 (6 bases). This CDR3 region has 18 residues. Per the germline V gene, CDR1 is PRHDT and CDR2 is FYEKMQ (reference sequence). V was cut by 4 bases and J by 3 bases, with 22 bases left in between. In nucleotides, the CDR3 is TGTGCCAGCAGCTCGAATGTGGACAGCATCTTATTCTACAATGAGCAGTTCTTC. Translation gives CASSSNVDSILFYNEQFF.

This clone was seen only once. The chain recombines TRBV27 with TRBJ2-1, with 12 bases fitting TRBD2. Germline V gene sequence: CDR1 MNHEY, CDR2 SMNVEV (reference sequence). The CDR3 loop spans 20 amino acids. Trimming removed 4 bases from V and 4 bases from J; junction bases left unmatched: 17. The CDR3: CASSYLTSGRMGLLYNEQFF. CDR3 nucleotides: TGTGCCAGCAGTTACCTGACTAGCGGGAGAATGGGCCTCTTATACAATGAGCAGTTCTTC.

Points on this clone: The germline gene is not matched at one end of the junction; a read error may be the cause. The genes are TRBV9 and TRBJ2-2; the match to TRBD2 covers 9 bases. Germline CDR1 SGDLS, CDR2 YYNGEE. The CDR3 extends over 15 amino acids. The CDR3, as DNA: TGTGCCAGCAGCCCACCTAGCGGGAATAACCGGGGAGCTGTTTTT. This encodes CASSPPSGNNRGAVF. Combining the CDR3 with reference TRBV9 and TRBJ2-2 gives the whole variable domain DSGVTQTPKHLITATGQRVTLRCSPRSGDLSVYWYQQSLDQGLQFLIQYYNGEERAKGNILERFSAQQFPDLHSELNLSSLELGDSALYFCASSPPSGNNRGAVFGEGSRLTVL.

J is TRBJ1-1 and V is TRBV18; 10 bases fit TRBD1. Per germline, CDR1 KGHSH and CDR2 LQKENI. This CDR3 contains 15 residues. V trimming: 6 bases; J trimming: 0 bases; junction bases outside the gene matches: 4. Written as DNA, the CDR3 is TGTGCCAGCTCGCAGGGGACAGGGGTGAACACTGAAGCTTTCTTT. Translation: CASSQGTGVNTEAFF.

V usage is TRBV7-6 and J usage is TRBJ2-2; TRBD2 matches at 15 bases. The CDR3 runs to 22 residues. V gave up 3 bases and J gave up 0 bases; unmatched junction bases: 14. In germline, CDR1 is SGHVS, CDR2 FNYEAQ. CDR3 loop: CASSFVVPGLAGGISNTGELFF. In nucleotides, the CDR3 is TGTGCCAGCAGCTTTGTGGTCCCGGGACTAGCGGGAGGTATATCGAACACCGGGGAGCTGTTTTTT.

The DNA for the CDR3 is TGCGCCACCTCCCGGGACAGGGCGGGCGACTACGAGCAGTACTTC. It codes for CATSRDRAGDYEQYF. The rearrangement links TRBV10-1 to TRBJ2-7; 9 positions match TRBD1. Germline V gene data show CDR1 as WNHNN and CDR2 as SYGVQD (reference sequence). V lost 10 bases and J lost 3; bases outside the gene matches: 13. The CDR3 covers 15 residues.

V gene TRBV27 combines with J gene TRBJ2-7, with D tentatively TRBD2 (5 bases). The CDR3 has 14 amino acids. Trimming took 8 bases from V and 2 from J, leaving 16 bases between them. Germline CDR1 and CDR2: MNHEY and SMNVEV (reference sequence). The DNA for the CDR3 is TGTGCCAGCGGGCAGAATAGCGTTGCCTACGAGCAGTACTTC. Encoded protein: CASGQNSVAYEQYF.

The V and J genes are TRBV29-1 and TRBJ2-6, with D unclear. Trimming pared 4 bases from V and 0 bases from J, leaving 13 bases between. The CDR3 has 16 residues. Germline CDR1 SQVTM, CDR2 ANQGSEA. The CDR3 coding sequence is TGCAGCGTTGCGATGGCCGTTTCCTCTGGGGCCAACGTCCTGACTTTC. Translated: CSVAMAVSSGANVLTF.

The chain has TRBV5-1 and TRBJ2-1; 7 bases agree with TRBD2. The CDR3 loop spans 16 amino acids. Looked up from germline, CDR1 is SGHRS and CDR2 is YFSETQ. V gave up 5 bases and J gave up 7 bases; unmatched junction bases: 15. CDR3 in amino acids: CASRWGGASGMNEQFF. The CDR3 DNA is TGCGCCAGCAGATGGGGTGGGGCTAGCGGCATGAATGAGCAGTTCTTC.

The table lists this clone with a count of one. The gene calls are TRBV10-3 and TRBJ1-1; D unclear. Germline assignment: CDR1 ENHRY and CDR2 SYGVKD. V was cut by 0 bases and J by 1 base, with 9 bases left in between. The CDR3 covers 15 residues. Here the CDR3 reads CAISESTRQNTEAFF. The CDR3 DNA reads as TGTGCCATCAGTGAGTCGACTCGGCAGAACACTGAAGCTTTCTTT.